The 16 T cell receptor beta chains below all came from one sample that was sequenced in a study of blood T cell repertoires in COVID-19. Libraries were prepared by immunoSEQ multiplex PCR; TCRdb keeps only in-frame clonotypes and omits some of them. The profile shows roughly 59,000 clones, roughly 71% of them singletons. Sequencing was done on a sample of peripheral blood. Receptors were obtained from a woman aged 45 to 65 with active or convalescent COVID-19.

The chain joins TRBV9 to TRBJ2-3, with TRBD2 matching 7 bases. The V gene end was trimmed by 0 bases and the J gene end by 0 bases; junction bases not matched to a gene: 10. Germline loops: CDR1 SGDLS, CDR2 YYNGEE. This CDR3 spans 18 amino acids. CDR3 in amino acids: CASSVAPRGSSSTDTQYF. CDR3 DNA sequence: TGTGCCAGCAGCGTAGCCCCTCGCGGGAGCTCCAGCACAGATACGCAGTATTTT.

This clone has more than one count but fewer than ten. The chain combines TRBV5-1 with TRBJ2-2, with TRBD2 matching over 11 bases. The CDR3 loop spans 18 amino acids. The germline gives CDR1 SGHRS, CDR2 YFSETQ. With V trimmed by 4 bases and J by 1 base, 9 bases remained unmatched. CDR3 in amino acids: CASSHSLAGAENTGELFF. In DNA form, the CDR3 reads TGCGCCAGCAGCCACTCACTAGCGGGGGCGGAGAACACCGGGGAGCTGTTTTTT.

This chain links TRBV19 with TRBJ1-6, with D hard to call. Trimming took off 5 bases at V and 6 bases at J, with 14 bases between the two ends. From germline, CDR1 is LNHDA and CDR2 SQIVND (reference sequence). The CDR3 covers 15 residues. CDR3 in amino acids: CASSPSEGINSPLHF. CDR3 DNA: TGTGCCAGTAGTCCTAGCGAGGGAATTAATTCACCCCTCCACTTT.

This rearrangement joins TRBV6-4 to TRBJ2-2; D might be TRBD1 (6 bases). This CDR3 spans 14 amino acids. V was shortened by 4 bases and J by 4 bases, with 10 bases between the two germline ends. The germline V gene has CDR1 MRHNA and CDR2 SNTAGT. In nucleotides, the CDR3 is TGTGCCAGCAGTGTTCAGGGGAGCACCGGGGAGCTGTTTTTT. Translating it yields CASSVQGSTGELFF.

This clone appeared a few times. The chain employs TRBV7-2 and TRBJ2-1; perhaps TRBD1 as D (7 bases). In germline, CDR1 is SGHTA, CDR2 FQGNSA. V lost 4 bases, J lost 9 bases, and 19 bases lay in between. The CDR3 length is 15 residues. CDR3 region: CASSSRQGGNAEQFF. CDR3 sequence (DNA): TGTGCCAGCAGCTCTCGACAGGGAGGTAACGCTGAGCAGTTCTTC.

The chain uses TRBV28 and TRBJ1-4, with 8 positions matching TRBD1. The ends lost 6 bases at V and 3 bases at J; junction bases unmatched: 3. CDR1 and CDR2 from the germline V gene are MDHEN and SYDVKM. CDR3 length equals 14 residues. The CDR3 DNA reads TGTGCCAGCAGGAGGACAGGGTCTAATGAAAAACTGTTTTTT. The encoded protein is CASRRTGSNEKLFF. Looking up the rest from reference TRBV28 and TRBJ1-4 gives the full variable domain: DVKVTQSSRYLVKRTGEKVFLECVQDMDHENMFWYRQDPGLGLRLIYFSYDVKMKEKGDIPEGYSVSREKKERFSLILESASTNQTSMYLCASRRTGSNEKLFFGSGTQLSVL.

J is TRBJ2-4 and V is TRBV27; a possible D gene is TRBD2 (5 bases). This CDR3 comprises 14 residues. CDR1 and CDR2 from the germline V gene are MNHEY and SMNVEV (reference sequence). Trimming took 5 bases from V and 9 from J, leaving 17 bases between them. Here the CDR3 DNA reads TGTGCCAGCAGTAGCCCCCAAGGCGGGTCCATTCAGTACTTC. Its protein is CASSSPQGGSIQYF.

The V gene is TRBV6-5, the J gene TRBJ2-7, with 10 bases lining up with TRBD1. This CDR3 is 14 amino acids long. CDR1 and CDR2 (germline): MNHEY, SVGAGI. V lost 6 bases to trimming and J lost 0 bases; unmatched junction nucleotides: 2. The CDR3 nucleotides are TGTGCCAGCAGCCGGACAGGGGGCTCCTACGAGCAGTACTTC. This encodes CASSRTGGSYEQYF.

This sequence joins TRBV6-5 and TRBJ1-2; D is ambiguous. The V end lost 8 bases, the J end lost 4 bases, and 14 bases lay between the germline ends. The CDR3 length is 13 residues. CDR1 MNHEY and CDR2 SVGAGI come from the germline V gene. Here the CDR3 DNA reads TGTGCCAGCTACCGGCCCGGGTTCTATGGCTACACCTTC. Its protein product is CASYRPGFYGYTF.

The gene calls are TRBV7-2 and TRBJ1-2; 8 bases are shared with TRBD1. Trimming removed 5 bases from V and 5 bases from J; junction bases left unmatched: 10. Germline assignment: CDR1 SGHTA and CDR2 FQGNSA. The CDR3 runs to 15 residues. The CDR3 sequence: CASSVTGVLGYGYTF. CDR3 sequence (DNA): TGTGCCAGCAGCGTGACAGGGGTTCTGGGATATGGCTACACCTTC. Using reference TRBV7-2 and TRBJ1-2 for the parts outside the CDR3, the full variable domain is GAGVSQSPSNKVTEKGKDVELRCDPISGHTALYWYRQSLGQGLEFLIYFQGNSAPDKSGLPSDRFSAERTGGSVSTLTIQRTQQEDSAVYLCASSVTGVLGYGYTFGSGTRLTVV.

This sequence joins TRBV27 and TRBJ1-6, with no clear D. CDR1 is MNHEY and CDR2 is SMNVEV in the germline V gene (reference sequence). V shed 2 bases and J shed 19 bases, with 18 bases lying between them. The CDR3 runs 13 residues. The CDR3 bases are TGTGCCAGCAGTTTAAATGCGGAGGCATTCCCTCACTTT. This translates into CASSLNAEAFPHF.

The chain recombines TRBV4-2 with TRBJ2-3, with 10 bases matching TRBD1. J gave up 5 bases and V 4 bases, and 3 bases lay outside the gene matches. The germline V gene has CDR1 LGHNA and CDR2 YNFKEQ. This CDR3 comprises 14 residues. CDR3 protein: CASSRDRGLDTQYF. The CDR3 DNA follows: TGTGCCAGCAGCCGGGACAGGGGATTAGATACGCAGTATTTT.

The chain employs TRBV24-1 and TRBJ2-1; 7 bases align to TRBD2. Trimming at V came to 1 base and at J to 6 bases, leaving 11 bases not matched to a gene. Germline assignment: CDR1 KGHDR and CDR2 SFDVKD. This CDR3 has 17 amino acids. CDR3 sequence (DNA): TGTGCCACCAGTGATTTACGTGGCGGCGGGAGCCCCAATGAGCAGTTCTTC. Translating gives CATSDLRGGGSPNEQFF.

The chain recombines TRBV6-1 with TRBJ1-1; D might be TRBD1 (6 bases). This CDR3 has 12 residues. V was trimmed by 2 bases and J by 6 bases, leaving 7 bases between them. Germline CDR1 is MNHNS and CDR2 is SASEGT. CDR3 sequence (DNA): TGTGCCAGCAGTGAAAAGGGGGCTGAAGCTTTCTTT. The encoded protein is CASSEKGAEAFF.

V and J are TRBV27 and TRBJ2-5, with TRBD1 identical over 8 bases. Germline loops: CDR1 MNHEY, CDR2 SMNVEV (reference sequence). J gave up 1 base and V 3 bases, and 7 bases lay outside the gene matches. The CDR3 is 16 residues long. The CDR3 DNA reads as TGTGCCAGCAGTTTTTATAGGACAGGGCGCCAAGAGACCCAGTACTTC. Translation: CASSFYRTGRQETQYF.

The chain has TRBV9 and TRBJ2-2, with 8 bases aligning to TRBD2. Looked up from germline, CDR1 is SGDLS and CDR2 is YYNGEE. V lost 0 bases to trimming and J lost 7 bases; unmatched junction nucleotides: 5. The CDR3 length is 15 residues. For the CDR3, the DNA is TGTGCCAGCAGCGTAGCAATAGCGGGGCACGGGGAGCTGTTTTTT. Protein sequence: CASSVAIAGHGELFF. Full variable domain (remainder filled in from reference TRBV9 and TRBJ2-2): DSGVTQTPKHLITATGQRVTLRCSPRSGDLSVYWYQQSLDQGLQFLIQYYNGEERAKGNILERFSAQQFPDLHSELNLSSLELGDSALYFCASSVAIAGHGELFFGEGSRLTVL.